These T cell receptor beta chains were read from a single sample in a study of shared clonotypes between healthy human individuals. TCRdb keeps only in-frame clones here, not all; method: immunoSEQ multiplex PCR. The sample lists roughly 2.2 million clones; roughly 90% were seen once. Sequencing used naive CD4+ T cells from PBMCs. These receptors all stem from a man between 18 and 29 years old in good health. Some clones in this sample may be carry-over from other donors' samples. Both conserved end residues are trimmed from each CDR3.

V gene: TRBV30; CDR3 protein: AGSPGGQGSGKQY
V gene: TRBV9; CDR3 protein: ASSARGRDYNEQF
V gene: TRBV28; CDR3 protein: ASSTASGSSYEQY
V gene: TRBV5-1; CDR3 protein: ASSPTPVGGLRNEQF
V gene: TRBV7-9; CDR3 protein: ASSFSGQETQY
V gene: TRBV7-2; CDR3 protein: ASRPSGRAVYNEQF
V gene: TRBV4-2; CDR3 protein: ASSQVGLAEQETQY
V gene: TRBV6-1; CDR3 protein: ASSAGYGNTIY
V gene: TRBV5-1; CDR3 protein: ASRSESGTPSVAEAF
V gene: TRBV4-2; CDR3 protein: ASSLGERGYEQY